Detailed here is one TCR beta chain. This sample was included in a study of blood T cell repertoires in COVID-19. Study background: Some COVID-19 samples were acute and others convalescent; all came from the United States, Italy and Spain. PBMCs, B-cell-depleted T cells, or T cells were the source of the cDNA or gDNA that made up the material.

Germline V gives CDR1 SGHTA, CDR2 FQGTGA. The CDR3 length is 13 residues. V lost 1 base, J lost 5 bases, and 8 bases lay in between. Authors' data handling: Amplification of reference gene primers provided the estimated nucleated cell counts. Profiled with immunoSEQ multiplex PCR; TCRdb holds only in-frame clones, not every one. The DNA was the basis for D and trimming; V, J and clone size are from that table. This repertoire shows approximately 270,000 clones, approximately 86% found once; its top ten account for approximately 9%. Sequenced sample: peripheral blood. This TCR was sampled from a man aged 35-49 years with active or convalescent COVID-19. The chain links TRBV7-3 to TRBJ2-5; D possibly corresponds to TRBD2 (6 bases). The CDR3 bases are TGTGCCAGCAGCTTAAGCGGAGGGGAGACCCAGTACTTC. Translated: CASSLSGGETQYF.